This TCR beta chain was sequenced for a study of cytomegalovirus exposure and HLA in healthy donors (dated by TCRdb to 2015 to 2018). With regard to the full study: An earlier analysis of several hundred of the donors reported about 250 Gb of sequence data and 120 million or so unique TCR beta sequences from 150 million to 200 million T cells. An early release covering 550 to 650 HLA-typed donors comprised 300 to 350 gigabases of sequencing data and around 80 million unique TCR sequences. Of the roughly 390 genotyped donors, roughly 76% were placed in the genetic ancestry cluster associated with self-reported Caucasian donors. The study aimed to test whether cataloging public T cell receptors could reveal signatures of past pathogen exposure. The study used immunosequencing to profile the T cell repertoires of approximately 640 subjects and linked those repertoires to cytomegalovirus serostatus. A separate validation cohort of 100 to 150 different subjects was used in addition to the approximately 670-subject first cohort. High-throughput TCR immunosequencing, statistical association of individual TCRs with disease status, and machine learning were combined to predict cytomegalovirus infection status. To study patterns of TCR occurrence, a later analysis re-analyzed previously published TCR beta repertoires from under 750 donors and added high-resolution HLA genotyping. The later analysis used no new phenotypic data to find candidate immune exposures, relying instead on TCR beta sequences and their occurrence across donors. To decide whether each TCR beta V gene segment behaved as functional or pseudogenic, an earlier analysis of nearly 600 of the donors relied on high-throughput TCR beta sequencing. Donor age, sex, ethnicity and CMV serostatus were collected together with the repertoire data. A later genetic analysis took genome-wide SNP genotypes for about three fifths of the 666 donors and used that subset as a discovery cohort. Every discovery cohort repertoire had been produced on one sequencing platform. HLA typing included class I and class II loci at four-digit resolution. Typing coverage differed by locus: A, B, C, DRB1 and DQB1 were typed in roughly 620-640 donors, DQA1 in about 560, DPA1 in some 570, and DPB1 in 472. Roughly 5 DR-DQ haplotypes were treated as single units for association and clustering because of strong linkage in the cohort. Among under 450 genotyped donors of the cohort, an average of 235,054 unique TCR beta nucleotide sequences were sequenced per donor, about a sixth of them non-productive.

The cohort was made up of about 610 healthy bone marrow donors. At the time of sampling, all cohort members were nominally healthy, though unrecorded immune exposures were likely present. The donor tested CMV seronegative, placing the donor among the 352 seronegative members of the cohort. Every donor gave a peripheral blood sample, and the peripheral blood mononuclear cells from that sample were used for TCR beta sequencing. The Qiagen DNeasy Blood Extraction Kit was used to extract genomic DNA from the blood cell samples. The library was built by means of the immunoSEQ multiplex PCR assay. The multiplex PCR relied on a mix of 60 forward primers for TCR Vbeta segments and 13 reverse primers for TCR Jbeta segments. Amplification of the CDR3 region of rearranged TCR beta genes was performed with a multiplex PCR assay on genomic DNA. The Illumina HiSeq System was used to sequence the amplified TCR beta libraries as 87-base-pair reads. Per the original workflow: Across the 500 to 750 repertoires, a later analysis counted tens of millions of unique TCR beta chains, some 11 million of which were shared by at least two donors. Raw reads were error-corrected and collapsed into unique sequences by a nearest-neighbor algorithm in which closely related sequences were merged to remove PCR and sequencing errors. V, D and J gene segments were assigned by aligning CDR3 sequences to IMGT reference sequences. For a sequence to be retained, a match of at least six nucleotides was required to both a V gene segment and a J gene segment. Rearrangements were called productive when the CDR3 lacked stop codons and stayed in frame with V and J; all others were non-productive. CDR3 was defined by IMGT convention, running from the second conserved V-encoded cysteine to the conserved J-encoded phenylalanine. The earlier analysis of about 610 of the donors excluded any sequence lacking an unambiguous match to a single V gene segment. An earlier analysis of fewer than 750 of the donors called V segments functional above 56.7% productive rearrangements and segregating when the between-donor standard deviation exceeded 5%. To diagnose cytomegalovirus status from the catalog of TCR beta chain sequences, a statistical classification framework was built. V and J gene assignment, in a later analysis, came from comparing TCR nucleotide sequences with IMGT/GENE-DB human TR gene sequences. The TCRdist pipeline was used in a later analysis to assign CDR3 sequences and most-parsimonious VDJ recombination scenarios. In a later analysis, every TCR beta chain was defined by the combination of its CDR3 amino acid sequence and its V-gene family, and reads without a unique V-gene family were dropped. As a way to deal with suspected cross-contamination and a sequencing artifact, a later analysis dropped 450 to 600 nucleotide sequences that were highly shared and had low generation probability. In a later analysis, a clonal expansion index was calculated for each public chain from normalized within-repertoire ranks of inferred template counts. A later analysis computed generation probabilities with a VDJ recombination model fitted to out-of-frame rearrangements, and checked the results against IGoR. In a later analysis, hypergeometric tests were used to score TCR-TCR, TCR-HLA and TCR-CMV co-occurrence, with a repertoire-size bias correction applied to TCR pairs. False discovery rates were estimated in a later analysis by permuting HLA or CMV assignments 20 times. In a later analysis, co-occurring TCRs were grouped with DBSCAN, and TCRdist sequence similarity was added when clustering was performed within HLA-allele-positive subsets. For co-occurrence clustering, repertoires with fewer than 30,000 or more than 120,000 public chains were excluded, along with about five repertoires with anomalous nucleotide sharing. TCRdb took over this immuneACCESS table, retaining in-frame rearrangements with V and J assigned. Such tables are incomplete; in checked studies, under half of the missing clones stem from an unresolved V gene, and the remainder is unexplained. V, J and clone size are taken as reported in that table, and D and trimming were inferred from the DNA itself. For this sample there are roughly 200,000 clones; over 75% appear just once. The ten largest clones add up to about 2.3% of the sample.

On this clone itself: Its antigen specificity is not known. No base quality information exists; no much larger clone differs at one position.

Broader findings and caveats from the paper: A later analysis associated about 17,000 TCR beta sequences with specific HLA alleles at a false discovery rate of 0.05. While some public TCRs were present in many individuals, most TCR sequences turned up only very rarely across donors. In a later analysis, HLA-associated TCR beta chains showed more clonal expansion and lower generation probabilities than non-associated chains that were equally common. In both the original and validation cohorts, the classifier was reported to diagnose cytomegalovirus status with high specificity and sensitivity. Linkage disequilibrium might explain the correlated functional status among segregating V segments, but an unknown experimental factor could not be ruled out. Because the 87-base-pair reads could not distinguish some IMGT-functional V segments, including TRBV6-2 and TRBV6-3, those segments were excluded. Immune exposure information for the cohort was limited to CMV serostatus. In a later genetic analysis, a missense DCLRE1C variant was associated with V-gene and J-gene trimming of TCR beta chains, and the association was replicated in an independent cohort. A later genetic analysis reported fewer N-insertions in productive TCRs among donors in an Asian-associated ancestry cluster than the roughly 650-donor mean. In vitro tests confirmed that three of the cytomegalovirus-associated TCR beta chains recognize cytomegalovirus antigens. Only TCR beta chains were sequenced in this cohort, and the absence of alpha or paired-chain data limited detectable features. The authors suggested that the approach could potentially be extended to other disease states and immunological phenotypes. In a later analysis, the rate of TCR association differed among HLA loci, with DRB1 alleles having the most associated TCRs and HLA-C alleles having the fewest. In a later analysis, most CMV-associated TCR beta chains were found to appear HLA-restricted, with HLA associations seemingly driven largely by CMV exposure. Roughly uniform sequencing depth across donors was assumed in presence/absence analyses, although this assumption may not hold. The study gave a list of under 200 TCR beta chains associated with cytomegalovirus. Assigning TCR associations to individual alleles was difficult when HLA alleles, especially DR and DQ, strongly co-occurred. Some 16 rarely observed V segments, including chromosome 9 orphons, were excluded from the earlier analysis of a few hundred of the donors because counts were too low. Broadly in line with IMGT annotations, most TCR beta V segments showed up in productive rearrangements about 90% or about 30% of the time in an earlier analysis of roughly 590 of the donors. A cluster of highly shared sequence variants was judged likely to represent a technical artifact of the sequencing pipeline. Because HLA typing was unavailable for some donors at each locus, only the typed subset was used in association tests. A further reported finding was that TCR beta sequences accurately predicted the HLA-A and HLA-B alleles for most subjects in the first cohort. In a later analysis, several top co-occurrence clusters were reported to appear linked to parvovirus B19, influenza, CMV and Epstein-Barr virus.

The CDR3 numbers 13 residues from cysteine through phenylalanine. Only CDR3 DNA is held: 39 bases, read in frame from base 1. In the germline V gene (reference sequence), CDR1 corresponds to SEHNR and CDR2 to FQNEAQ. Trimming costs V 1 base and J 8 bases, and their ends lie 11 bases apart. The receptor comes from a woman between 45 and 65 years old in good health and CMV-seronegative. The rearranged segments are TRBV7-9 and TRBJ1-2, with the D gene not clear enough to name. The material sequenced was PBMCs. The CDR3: CASSLEESGGYTF. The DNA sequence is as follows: TGTGCCAGCAGCTTAGAAGAATCCGGGGGCTACACCTTC.